The clone carrying this T cell receptor beta chain was counted between two and nine times. Its antigen is not known. For the second PCR, which ran for roughly 7 to 11 cycles, a sample-barcoded 5' primer and a J-beta primer mix were used. TCRdb re-analysed the 5' RACE reads in MiXCR, keeping a single row per CDR3 protein. The table records under 1 million distinct CDR3 sequences, 40% to 50% of them present only once. Germline V gene data show CDR1 as SQVTM and CDR2 as ANQGSEA. The CDR3 is made up of 10 amino acids. The V segment lost 7 bases and the J segment 12 bases; nucleotides outside the gene matches: 6. The record originates from a study of blood T cells in healthy people across ages. Overall study results and limits: The long-lived group displayed more naive CD4+ cells, plus higher diversity, than the aged donors did.

Those donating, healthy Caucasian individuals from Russia, were aged 6 to 90. The source of this sequence is a man in his 60s in good health. The V gene is TRBV29-1, the J gene TRBJ1-2, with TRBD1 matching 9 bases. The sample consisted of blood. The CDR3 loop reads CSARDREDTF. DNA for the CDR3: TGCAGCGCCCGGGACAGGGAAGACACCTTC. The whole variable domain, remainder taken from reference TRBV29-1 and TRBJ1-2, is SAVISQKPSRDICQRGTSLTIQCQVDSQVTMMFWYRQQPGQSLTLIATANQGSEATYESGFVIDKFPISRPNLTFSTLTVSNMSPEDSSIYLCSARDREDTFGSGTRLTVV.